This TCR beta chain was identified during a study of cytomegalovirus exposure and HLA in healthy donors. Vbeta (60) and Jbeta (13) primers were used in the PCR. Clones were read by immunoSEQ multiplex PCR, and TCRdb kept only the in-frame ones, dropping some. The top ten hold approximately 7.8% of the sample, which has around 68,000 clones, around 79% seen once. Germline V gene data show CDR1 as MNHNS and CDR2 as SASEGT. The CDR3 is 12 amino acids. V shed 4 bases and J shed 2 bases, with 5 bases lying between them. The source material was PBMCs. V and J are TRBV6-1 and TRBJ2-5, with D hard to call. The source of this sequence is a woman between 25 and 40 years old in good health and CMV-seropositive. The CDR3 DNA reads as TGTGCCAGCAGTGTCGGTCAAGAGACCCAGTACTTC. Its translation is CASSVGQETQYF.